Listed below are T cell receptor beta chains from one sample, sequenced in a study of technical replicates of blood from several donors. Some clones are missing from TCRdb's copy, which holds only in-frame ones; the method was immunoSEQ multiplex PCR. The repertoire holds approximately 73,000 clones, with roughly 96% as singletons. The material sequenced was T cells isolated from PBMCs. The receptors stem from a human donor in good health. Each CDR3 is given without its conserved first and last residue.

j_call: TRBJ2-5
v_call: TRBV6-1
cdr3_aa: ASSEMSPGVETQY

j_call: TRBJ1-4
v_call: TRBV5-4
cdr3_aa: ASSLGGANEKLF

j_call: TRBJ2-2
v_call: TRBV5-1
cdr3_aa: ASSLGQGADTGELF

j_call: TRBJ1-1
v_call: TRBV30
cdr3_aa: ARDRGKTEAF

j_call: TRBJ2-2
v_call: TRBV14
cdr3_aa: ASSQVPSAGELF

j_call: TRBJ2-1
v_call: TRBV30
cdr3_aa: AWIRREAVNEQF

j_call: TRBJ2-7
v_call: TRBV5-1
cdr3_aa: ASSLGDSSYEQY

j_call: TRBJ2-1
v_call: TRBV19
cdr3_aa: ASSIWASWNEQF

j_call: TRBJ2-5
v_call: TRBV5-6
cdr3_aa: ASSLVRGSETQY

j_call: TRBJ2-1
v_call: TRBV29-1
cdr3_aa: SLITGVYNEQF

j_call: TRBJ2-5
v_call: TRBV6-5
cdr3_aa: ASSFLAEKQETQY

j_call: TRBJ2-5
v_call: TRBV20-1
cdr3_aa: TSRKQETQY

j_call: TRBJ2-7
v_call: TRBV5-4
cdr3_aa: ASRAGEYAHEQY

j_call: TRBJ2-1
v_call: TRBV27
cdr3_aa: ASRWFGGLVQNEQF

j_call: TRBJ2-1
v_call: TRBV6-5
cdr3_aa: ATQLAQGYNEQF

j_call: TRBJ2-5
v_call: TRBV9
cdr3_aa: ASSVAGTGETQY

j_call: TRBJ2-1
v_call: TRBV4-1
cdr3_aa: ASSYPGSNLNNEQF

j_call: TRBJ2-7
v_call: TRBV4-1
cdr3_aa: ASSQTTAVGYEQY